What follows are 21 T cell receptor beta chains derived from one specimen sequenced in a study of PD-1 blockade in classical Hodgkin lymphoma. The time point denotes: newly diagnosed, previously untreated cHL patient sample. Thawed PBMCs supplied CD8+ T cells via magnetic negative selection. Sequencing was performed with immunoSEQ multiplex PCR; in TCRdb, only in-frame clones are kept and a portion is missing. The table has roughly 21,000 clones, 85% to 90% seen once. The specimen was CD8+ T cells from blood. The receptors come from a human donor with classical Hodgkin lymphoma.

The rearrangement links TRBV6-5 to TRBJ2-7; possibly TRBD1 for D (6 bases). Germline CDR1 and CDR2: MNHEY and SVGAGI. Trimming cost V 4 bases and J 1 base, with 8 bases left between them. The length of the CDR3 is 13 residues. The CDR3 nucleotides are TGTGCCAGCAGTTCCGACAGGTCCTACGAGCAGTACTTC. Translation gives CASSSDRSYEQYF.

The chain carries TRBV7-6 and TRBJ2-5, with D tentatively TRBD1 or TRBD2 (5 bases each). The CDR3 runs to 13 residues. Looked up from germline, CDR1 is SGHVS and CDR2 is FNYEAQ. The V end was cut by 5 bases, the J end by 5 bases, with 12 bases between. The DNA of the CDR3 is TGTGCCAGCAGCCAGAGGGGTTTGGAGACCCAGTACTTC. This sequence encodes CASSQRGLETQYF. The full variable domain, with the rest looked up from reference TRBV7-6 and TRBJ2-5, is GAGVSQSPRYKVTKRGQDVALRCDPISGHVSLYWYRQALGQGPEFLTYFNYEAQQDKSGLPNDRFSAERPEGSISTLTIQRTEQRDSAMYRCASSQRGLETQYFGPGTRLLVL.

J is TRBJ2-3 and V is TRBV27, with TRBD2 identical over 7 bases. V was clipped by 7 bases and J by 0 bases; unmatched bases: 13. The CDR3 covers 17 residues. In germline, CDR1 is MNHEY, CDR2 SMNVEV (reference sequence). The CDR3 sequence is CASTSTGLTSSTDTQYF. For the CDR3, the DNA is TGTGCCAGCACCAGCACGGGACTAACCTCTAGCACAGATACGCAGTATTTT.

In DNA, the CDR3 is TGTGCCAGTCGAAGGGACAGGGGCAATCAGCCCCAGCATTTT. Its translation: CASRRDRGNQPQHF. The J gene is TRBJ1-5, the V gene TRBV19; 9 nucleotides line up with TRBD1. The CDR3 has 14 amino acids. Germline V gene data show CDR1 as LNHDA and CDR2 as SQIVND (reference sequence). V lost 8 bases to trimming and J lost 2 bases; unmatched junction nucleotides: 4.

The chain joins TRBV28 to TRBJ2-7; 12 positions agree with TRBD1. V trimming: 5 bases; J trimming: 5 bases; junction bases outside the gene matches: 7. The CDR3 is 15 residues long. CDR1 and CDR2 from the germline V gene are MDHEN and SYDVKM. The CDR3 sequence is CASSVGTGGFDEQYF. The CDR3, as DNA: TGTGCCAGCAGTGTGGGGACAGGGGGCTTCGACGAGCAGTACTTC.

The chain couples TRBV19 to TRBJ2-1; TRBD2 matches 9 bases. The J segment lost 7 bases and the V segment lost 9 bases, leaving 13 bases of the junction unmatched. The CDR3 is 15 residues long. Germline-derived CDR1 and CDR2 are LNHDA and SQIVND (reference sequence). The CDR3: CASTDRGGGVNEQFF. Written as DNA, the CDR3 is TGTGCCAGCACGGACCGGGGCGGGGGGGTAAATGAGCAGTTCTTC.

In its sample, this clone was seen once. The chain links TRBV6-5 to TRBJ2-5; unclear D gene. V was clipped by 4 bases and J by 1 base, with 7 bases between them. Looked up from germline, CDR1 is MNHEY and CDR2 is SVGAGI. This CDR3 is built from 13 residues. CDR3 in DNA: TGTGCCAGCAGTTTTATGTCCCAAGAGACCCAGTACTTC. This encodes CASSFMSQETQYF.

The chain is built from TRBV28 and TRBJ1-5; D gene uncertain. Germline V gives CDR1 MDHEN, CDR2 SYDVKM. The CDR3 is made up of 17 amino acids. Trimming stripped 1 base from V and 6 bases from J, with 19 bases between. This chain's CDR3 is CASSLSPGEFEGQPQHF. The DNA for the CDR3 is TGTGCCAGCAGTTTATCCCCCGGGGAGTTTGAAGGTCAGCCCCAGCATTTT.

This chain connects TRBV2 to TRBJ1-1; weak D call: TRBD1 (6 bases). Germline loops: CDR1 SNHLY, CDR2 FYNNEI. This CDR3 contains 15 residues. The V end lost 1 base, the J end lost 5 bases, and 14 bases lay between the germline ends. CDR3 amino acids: CASSEVGAGMTEAFF. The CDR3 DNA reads TGTGCCAGCAGTGAAGTGGGGGCAGGGATGACTGAAGCTTTCTTT.

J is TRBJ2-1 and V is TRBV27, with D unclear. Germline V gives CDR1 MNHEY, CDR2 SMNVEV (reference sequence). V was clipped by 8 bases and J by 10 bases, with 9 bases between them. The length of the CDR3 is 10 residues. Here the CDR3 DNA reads TGTGCCAGCGGGTCGAAAGAGCAGTTCTTC. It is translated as CASGSKEQFF.

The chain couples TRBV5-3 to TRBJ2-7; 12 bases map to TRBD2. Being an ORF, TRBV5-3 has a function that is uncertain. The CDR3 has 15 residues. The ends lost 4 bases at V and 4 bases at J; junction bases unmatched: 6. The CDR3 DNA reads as TGTGCCAGAAGCCGGACTAGCGGGATGTCTTACGAGCAGTACTTC. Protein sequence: CARSRTSGMSYEQYF.

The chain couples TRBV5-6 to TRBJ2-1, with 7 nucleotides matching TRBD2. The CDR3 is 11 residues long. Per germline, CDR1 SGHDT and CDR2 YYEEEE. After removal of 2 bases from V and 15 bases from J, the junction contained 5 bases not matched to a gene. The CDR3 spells CASSFRGGLFF. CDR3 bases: TGTGCCAGCAGCTTTCGGGGAGGGTTGTTCTTC.

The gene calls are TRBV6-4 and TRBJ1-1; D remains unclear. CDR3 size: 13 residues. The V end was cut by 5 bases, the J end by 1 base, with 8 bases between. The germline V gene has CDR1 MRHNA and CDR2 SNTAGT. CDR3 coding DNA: TGTGCCAGCAGTTTAAGCTCGAACACTGAAGCTTTCTTT. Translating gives CASSLSSNTEAFF.

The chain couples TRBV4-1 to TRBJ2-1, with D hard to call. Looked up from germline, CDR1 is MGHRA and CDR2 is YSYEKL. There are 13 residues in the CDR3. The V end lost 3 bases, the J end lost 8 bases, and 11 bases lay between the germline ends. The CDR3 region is CASSQADLYEQFF. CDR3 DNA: TGCGCCAGCAGCCAGGCTGACTTATATGAGCAGTTCTTC.

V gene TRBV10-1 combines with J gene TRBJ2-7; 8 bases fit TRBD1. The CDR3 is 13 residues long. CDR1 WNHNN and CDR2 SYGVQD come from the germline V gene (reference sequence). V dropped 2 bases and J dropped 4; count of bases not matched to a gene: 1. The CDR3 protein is CASSEGQGYEQYF. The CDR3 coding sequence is TGCGCCAGCAGTGAGGGACAGGGATACGAGCAGTACTTC.

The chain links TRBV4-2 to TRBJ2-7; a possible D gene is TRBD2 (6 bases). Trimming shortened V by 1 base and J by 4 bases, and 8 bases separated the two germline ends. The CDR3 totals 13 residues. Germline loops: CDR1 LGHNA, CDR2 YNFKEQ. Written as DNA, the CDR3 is TGTGCCAGCAGCCAAGGACTAGTATACGAGCAGTACTTC. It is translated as CASSQGLVYEQYF.

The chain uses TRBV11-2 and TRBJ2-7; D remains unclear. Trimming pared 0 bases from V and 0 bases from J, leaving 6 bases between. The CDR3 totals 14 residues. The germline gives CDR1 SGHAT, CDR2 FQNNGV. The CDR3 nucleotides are TGTGCCAGCAGCTTAGACAAGGGCTCCTACGAGCAGTACTTC. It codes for CASSLDKGSYEQYF. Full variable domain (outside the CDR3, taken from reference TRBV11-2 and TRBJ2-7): EAGVAQSPRYKIIEKRQSVAFWCNPISGHATLYWYQQILGQGPKLLIQFQNNGVVDDSQLPKDRFSAERLKGVDSTLKIQPAKLEDSAVYLCASSLDKGSYEQYFGPGTRLTVT.

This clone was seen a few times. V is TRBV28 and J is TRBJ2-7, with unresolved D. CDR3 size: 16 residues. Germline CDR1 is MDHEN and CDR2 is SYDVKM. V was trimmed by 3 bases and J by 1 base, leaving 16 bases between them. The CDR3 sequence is CASSFIVTDISYEQYF. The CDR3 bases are TGTGCCAGCAGTTTTATCGTAACAGATATTTCCTACGAGCAGTACTTC.

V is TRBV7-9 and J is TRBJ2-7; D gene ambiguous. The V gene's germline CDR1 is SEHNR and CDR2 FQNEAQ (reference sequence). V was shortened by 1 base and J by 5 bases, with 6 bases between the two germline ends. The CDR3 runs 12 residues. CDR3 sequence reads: CASSLVVHEQYF. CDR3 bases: TGTGCCAGCAGCTTAGTTGTCCACGAGCAGTACTTC.

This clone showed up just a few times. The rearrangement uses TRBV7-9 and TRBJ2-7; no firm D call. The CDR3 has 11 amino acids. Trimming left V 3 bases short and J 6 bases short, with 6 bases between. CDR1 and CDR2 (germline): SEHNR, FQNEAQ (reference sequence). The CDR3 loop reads CASSFGFEQYF. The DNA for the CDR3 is TGTGCCAGCAGCTTTGGGTTCGAGCAGTACTTC.

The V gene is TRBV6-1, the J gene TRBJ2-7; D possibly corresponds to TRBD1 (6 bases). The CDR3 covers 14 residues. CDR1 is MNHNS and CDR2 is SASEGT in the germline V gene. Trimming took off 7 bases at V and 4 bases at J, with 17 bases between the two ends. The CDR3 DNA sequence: TGTGCCAGCACCCCGGACAGCCCTGGTTACGAGCAGTACTTC. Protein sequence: CASTPDSPGYEQYF.